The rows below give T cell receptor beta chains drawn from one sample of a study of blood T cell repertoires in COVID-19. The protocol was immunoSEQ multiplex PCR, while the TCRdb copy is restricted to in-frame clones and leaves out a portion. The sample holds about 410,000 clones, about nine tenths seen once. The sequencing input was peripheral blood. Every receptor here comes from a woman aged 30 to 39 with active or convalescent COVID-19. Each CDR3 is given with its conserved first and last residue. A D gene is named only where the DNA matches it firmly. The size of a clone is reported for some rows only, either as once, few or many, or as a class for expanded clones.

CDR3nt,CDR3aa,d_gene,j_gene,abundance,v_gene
TGTGCCAGCAGCTTCCGGACTAGCGTCTACGAGCAGTACTTC,CASSFRTSVYEQYF,TRBD2,TRBJ2-7,few,TRBV5-6
TGTGCCACCTCCCTCCTTAGCGGGGCGAACACCGGGGAGCTGTTTTTT,CATSLLSGANTGELFF,TRBD2,TRBJ2-2,.,TRBV19
TGTGCCAGCAGTTACGTGGGAGGGGATGAGCAGTACTTC,CASSYVGGDEQYF,TRBD2,TRBJ2-7,.,TRBV6-6
TGTGCCAGCAGCCTTAGCCGCGAGCAGTACTTC,CASSLSREQYF,.,TRBJ2-7,.,TRBV5-4
TGCGCCAGCAGCTCCAGAGAACTAGCGGGGGGCTACAATGAGCAGTTCTTC,CASSSRELAGGYNEQFF,TRBD2,TRBJ2-1,once,TRBV5-1
TGTGCCAGCAGCTTTTCGGGATTTGGTAATGAGCAGTTCTTC,CASSFSGFGNEQFF,.,TRBJ2-1,.,TRBV5-4
TGTGCCAGTAGTATAGATGGTTACGGGTCGGCTTTCTTT,CASSIDGYGSAFF,.,TRBJ1-1,few,TRBV19
TGTGCCAGCAGTCCAGGGGCCTTTGGCACTGAAGCTTTCTTT,CASSPGAFGTEAFF,.,TRBJ1-1,.,TRBV6-4
TGTGCCAGCAGTTACTCGCGGGGTCAGCCCCAGCATTTT,CASSYSRGQPQHF,.,TRBJ1-5,.,TRBV6-5
TGTGCCAGTAGTATTGGGGGCCCCCGCGGGGGGAAAGATACGCAGTATTTT,CASSIGGPRGGKDTQYF,TRBD2,TRBJ2-3,.,TRBV19
TGCAGTGCTAGTGACTTTGGGGGCACTAGGACTGAAGCTTTCTTT,CSASDFGGTRTEAFF,.,TRBJ1-1,.,TRBV20-1
TGCGCCAGCAGCGGGACAGAACAAGAGACCCAGTACTTC,CASSGTEQETQYF,TRBD1,TRBJ2-5,.,TRBV5-1
TGCGCCAGCAGCCCCCGGGGAGGTCTCTATGGCTACACCTTC,CASSPRGGLYGYTF,.,TRBJ1-2,.,TRBV4-1
TGCGCCAGCAGCCCCCTTTTGGGACAGGGCTATACTGAAGCTTTCTTT,CASSPLLGQGYTEAFF,TRBD1,TRBJ1-1,.,TRBV4-1
TGTGCCAGCAGCGGACAATTTAGCGGGAGGGAACAAGAGACCCAGTACTTC,CASSGQFSGREQETQYF,TRBD2,TRBJ2-5,.,TRBV5-8